The 7 T cell receptor beta chains in this list originate from one sample, sequenced in a study of OX40 agonist ivuxolimab in advanced cancers. Using immunoSEQ multiplex PCR, the repertoire was profiled, and TCRdb retains in-frame clones only, with some absent. Of 40,000 to 50,000 clones listed, less than 90% were seen once; the top ten hold about 54%. The sample was CD4+ or CD8+ T cells sorted from blood, taken in a trial of the OX40 agonist ivuxolimab. The receptors come from an adult with an advanced solid tumor such as melanoma, head and neck, liver or kidney cancer.

V and J are TRBV7-9 and TRBJ2-1; 7 nucleotides align to TRBD1. The CDR3 is 14 amino acids. V was clipped by 5 bases and J by 7 bases; unmatched bases: 8. From germline, CDR1 is SEHNR and CDR2 FQNEAQ (reference sequence). The CDR3 protein is CASSPRQGRNEQFF. The DNA of the CDR3 is TGTGCCAGCAGCCCAAGACAGGGCCGGAATGAGCAGTTCTTC.

This chain uses TRBV2 with TRBJ2-1, with TRBD2 identical over 9 bases. With 4 bases clipped from V and 7 bases from J, the junction kept 5 bases outside the gene matches. The CDR3 has 14 amino acids. Germline CDR1 and CDR2: SNHLY and FYNNEI. In DNA, the CDR3 is TGTGCCAGCAGTGGTGCGGGAGGGGGAAATGAGCAGTTCTTC. Translated, it gives CASSGAGGGNEQFF.

This clone came up once. As DNA, the CDR3 is TGTGCCAGCAGCAACTTGTGGGACAGGGGAAACTACGAGCAGTACTTC. This codes for CASSNLWDRGNYEQYF. The V and J genes are TRBV7-9 and TRBJ2-7; 10 nucleotides align to TRBD1. The V segment lost 5 bases and the J segment 3 bases; nucleotides outside the gene matches: 10. The V gene's germline CDR1 is SEHNR and CDR2 FQNEAQ (reference sequence). The CDR3 consists of 16 residues.

The chain combines TRBV4-2 with TRBJ1-2, with 7 nucleotides matching TRBD1. The CDR3 is 15 amino acids. V lost 2 bases, J lost 4 bases, and 7 bases stayed unmatched. Germline V gene lookup returns CDR1 LGHNA and CDR2 YNFKEQ. The CDR3 loop reads CASSQQGVLGYGYTF. As DNA, the CDR3 is TGTGCCAGCAGCCAACAGGGGGTTTTGGGCTATGGCTACACCTTC.

The chain recombines TRBV6-1 with TRBJ1-4, with 9 bases that match TRBD1. The trim removed 2 bases at V and 7 bases at J, leaving 5 bases unmatched. Per the germline V gene, CDR1 is MNHNS and CDR2 is SASEGT. CDR3 size: 15 residues. The CDR3 region is CASSESGTGSEKLFF. The CDR3, as DNA: TGTGCCAGCAGTGAATCAGGGACAGGGAGTGAAAAACTGTTTTTT.

This chain links TRBV30 with TRBJ1-4, with D maybe TRBD1 (6 bases). The CDR3 consists of 11 residues. The V end was cut by 5 bases, the J end by 5 bases, with 6 bases between. Germline values: CDR1 GTSNPN, CDR2 SVGIG (reference sequence). The CDR3 loop is CAWGQNEKLFF. Here the CDR3 DNA reads TGTGCCTGGGGACAGAATGAAAAACTGTTTTTT.

With respect to this clone: The CDR3 does not end in the conserved phenylalanine or tryptophan, so this is likely a read error. The DNA is omitted, as the CDR3 cannot be located on it reliably, and the CDR3 follows TCRdb's listing. V is TRBV6-1 and J is TRBJ1-1; TRBD1 reflects the table's D call only, with no check against the DNA. Germline loops: CDR1 MNHNS, CDR2 SASEGT. The CDR3 totals 13 residues, both ends included. CDR3: CASSDPTGRLGFP.